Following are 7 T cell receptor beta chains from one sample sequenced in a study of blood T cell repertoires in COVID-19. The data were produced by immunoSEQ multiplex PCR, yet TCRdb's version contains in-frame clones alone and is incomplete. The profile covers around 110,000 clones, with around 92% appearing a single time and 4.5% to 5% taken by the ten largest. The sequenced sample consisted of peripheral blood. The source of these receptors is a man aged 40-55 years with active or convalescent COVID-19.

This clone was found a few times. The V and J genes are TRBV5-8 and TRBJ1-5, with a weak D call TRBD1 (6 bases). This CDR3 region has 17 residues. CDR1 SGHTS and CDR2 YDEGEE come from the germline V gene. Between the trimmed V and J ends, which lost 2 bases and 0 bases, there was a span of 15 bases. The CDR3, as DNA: TGTGCCAGCAGCTTCCTGGACGGGACATATAGCAATCAGCCCCAGCATTTT. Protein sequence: CASSFLDGTYSNQPQHF. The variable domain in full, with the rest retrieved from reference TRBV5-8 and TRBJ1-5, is EAGVTQSPTHLIKTRGQQATLRCSPISGHTSVYWYQQALGLGLQFLLWYDEGEERNRGNFPPRFSGRQFPNYSSELNVNALELEDSALYLCASSFLDGTYSNQPQHFGDGTRLSIL.

DNA for the CDR3: TGTGCCAGCAGACGGCAGACAGGGATTGATCAGCCCCAGCATTTT. Protein product: CASRRQTGIDQPQHF. The rearrangement joins TRBV28 to TRBJ1-5; 7 bases fit TRBD1. J was trimmed by 5 bases and V by 6 bases; bases with no gene match: 10. Germline values: CDR1 MDHEN, CDR2 SYDVKM. This CDR3 spans 15 amino acids.

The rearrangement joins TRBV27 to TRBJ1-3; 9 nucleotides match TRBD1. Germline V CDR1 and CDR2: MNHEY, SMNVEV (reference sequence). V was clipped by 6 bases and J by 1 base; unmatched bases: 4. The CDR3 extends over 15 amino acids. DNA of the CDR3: TGTGCCAGCAGGGGACAGGGAACGTCTGGAAACACCATATATTTT. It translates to CASRGQGTSGNTIYF.

The CDR3 loop reads CASKTGTDGYTF. In DNA, the CDR3 is TGTGCCAGCAAAACAGGGACCGATGGCTACACCTTC. The rearrangement joins TRBV27 to TRBJ1-2; TRBD1 is a possible D gene (6 bases). Per the germline V gene, CDR1 is MNHEY and CDR2 is SMNVEV (reference sequence). Trimming took off 7 bases at V and 6 bases at J, with 12 bases between the two ends. This CDR3 is 12 amino acids long.

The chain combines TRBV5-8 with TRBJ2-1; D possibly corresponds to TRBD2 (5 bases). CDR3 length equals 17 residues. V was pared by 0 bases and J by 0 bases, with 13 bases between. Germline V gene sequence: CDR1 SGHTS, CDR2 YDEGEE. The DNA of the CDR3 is TGTGCCAGCAGCTTGGTGGGAGCTAGCCTCTCCTACAATGAGCAGTTCTTC. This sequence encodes CASSLVGASLSYNEQFF.

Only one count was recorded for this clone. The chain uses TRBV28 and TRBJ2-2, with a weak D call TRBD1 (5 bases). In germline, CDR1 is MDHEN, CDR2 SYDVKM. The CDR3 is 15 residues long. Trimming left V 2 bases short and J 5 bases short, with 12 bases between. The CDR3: CASSLRGHLTGELFF. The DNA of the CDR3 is TGTGCCAGCAGTTTAAGAGGACACCTGACCGGGGAGCTGTTTTTT.

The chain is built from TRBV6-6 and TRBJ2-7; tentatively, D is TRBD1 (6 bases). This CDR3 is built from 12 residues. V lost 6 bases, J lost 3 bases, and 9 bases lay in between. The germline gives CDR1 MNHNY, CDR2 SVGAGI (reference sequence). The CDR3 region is CASSQQGYEQYF. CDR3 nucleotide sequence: TGTGCCAGCAGCCAACAGGGCTACGAGCAGTACTTC.